This T cell receptor (beta chain) came from a study of B cell selection in AIRE deficiency. Study conclusions and caveats: Of a few thousand shared Treg TCRbeta sequences, over 30% were healthy-only, approximately 9% patient-only. In TCRBV usage, CDR3 length and diversity, patient Tconv and Treg cells matched healthy donors.

Generated by immunoSEQ multiplex PCR, the TCRdb table keeps only in-frame clones and is missing some. The sample contains 4,000 to 6,500 clones, roughly 86% of which appear only once. Sorted regulatory T cells were CD4-positive, CD25-high and CD127-low or negative. Comment on this clone: Antigen unknown.

J gave up 1 base and V 8 bases, and 6 bases lay outside the gene matches. This CDR3 region has 14 residues. This sequence was found in a human donor with AIRE deficiency. The sample comprised Tregs sorted from PBMCs. The J gene is TRBJ1-1, the V gene TRBV23-1, with TRBD1 identical over 8 bases. TRBV23-1 is designated an ORF whose function remains uncertain. This chain's CDR3 is CASRPTGANTEAFF. CDR3 nucleotides: TGCGCCAGCCGCCCGACAGGGGCGAACACTGAAGCTTTCTTT.